One TCR beta chain is described in this entry. This entry comes from a study of control samples from healthy donors and cancer patients. Libraries were prepared by immunoSEQ multiplex PCR; TCRdb keeps only in-frame clonotypes and omits some of them. The data show about 160,000 clones, nearly 96% seen once. The CDR3 consists of 17 residues. This rearrangement joins TRBV21-1 to TRBJ2-5; the D call in the table, TRBD1, was not verified against the DNA. TRBV21-1 is marked as a pseudogene. Sequencing used blood. The source is a woman aged 25 to 39 in good health. The CDR3 DNA sequence: TGTGCCAGCAGCACCCATCCTTTGGGACAGAGCCAAGAGACCCAGTACTTC. Amino acid sequence: CASSTHPLGQSQETQYF.